A selection of T cell receptor beta chains follows, all from one sample in a study of human T cells and chemical hapten exposure. TCRdb fed the RACE reads into MiXCR, producing one record per CDR3 protein. The sample has about 350,000 distinct CDR3 sequences; about 6% are singletons. The sequences come from whole blood, collected in connection with sensitization to the hapten diphenylcyclopropenone (DPC). The receptors were gathered from a young woman with alopecia areata. Some clones in this sample may be carry-over from other donors' samples. The CDR3 runs from the conserved cysteine through the conserved F or W. The D gene is left open where the match is weak. For some rows the clone size is stated as once, few or many, or as a class when expanded; others skip it.

CDR3 length: 14
V gene: TRBV10-3
clone size: many
D gene: NA
CDR3 protein: CAINPVGGADTQYF

CDR3 length: 15
V gene: TRBV4-2
clone size: many
D gene: NA
CDR3 protein: CASSQGPGSNYGYTF

CDR3 length: 9
V gene: TRBV6-5
clone size: many
D gene: NA
CDR3 protein: CAIVHEQFF

CDR3 length: 15
V gene: TRBV7-9
clone size: NA
D gene: TRBD1
CDR3 protein: CASSSRGQGNYGYTF

CDR3 length: 16
V gene: TRBV14
clone size: few
D gene: NA
CDR3 protein: CASSRFPSGAGYEQYF

CDR3 length: 18
V gene: TRBV12-3/TRBV12-4
clone size: NA
D gene: TRBD1
CDR3 protein: CASSAPRGLQYLNTEAFF

CDR3 length: 14
V gene: TRBV7-9
clone size: few
D gene: NA
CDR3 protein: CASKSGSMNTEAFF

CDR3 length: 15
V gene: TRBV6-1
clone size: many
D gene: NA
CDR3 protein: CASRLTGAGNSPLHF

CDR3 length: 14
V gene: TRBV6-2/TRBV6-3
clone size: many
D gene: NA
CDR3 protein: CASSSSGRIYGYTF

CDR3 length: 17
V gene: TRBV28
clone size: many
D gene: TRBD2
CDR3 protein: CASSQLGLATSTDTQYF

CDR3 length: 14
V gene: TRBV10-3
clone size: many
D gene: NA
CDR3 protein: CAISGQELGYGYTF

CDR3 length: 15
V gene: TRBV5-8
clone size: many
D gene: NA
CDR3 protein: CASSLGAAYNQPQHF

CDR3 length: 14
V gene: TRBV13
clone size: few
D gene: TRBD1
CDR3 protein: CASRSGGNTDTQYF

CDR3 length: 12
V gene: TRBV6-5
clone size: many
D gene: NA
CDR3 protein: CASSYGNYGYTF

CDR3 length: 16
V gene: TRBV4-3
clone size: NA
D gene: TRBD2
CDR3 protein: CASSQDETSASQAQYF

CDR3 length: 13
V gene: TRBV5-4
clone size: NA
D gene: NA
CDR3 protein: CATHRQGASPLHF

CDR3 length: 15
V gene: TRBV4-1
clone size: NA
D gene: TRBD1
CDR3 protein: CASSQTQGVQYEQYF

CDR3 length: 16
V gene: TRBV6-2/TRBV6-3
clone size: few
D gene: NA
CDR3 protein: CASSRRDGSVNYGYTF

CDR3 length: 13
V gene: TRBV28
clone size: many
D gene: NA
CDR3 protein: CASSFVDGNTIYF

CDR3 length: 16
V gene: TRBV6-5
clone size: NA
D gene: NA
CDR3 protein: CASTAAGGARGTEAFF

CDR3 length: 15
V gene: TRBV6-5
clone size: NA
D gene: TRBD2
CDR3 protein: CASSYGAGGTGELFF

CDR3 length: 16
V gene: TRBV28
clone size: NA
D gene: NA
CDR3 protein: CASRLGRVGANYGYTF

CDR3 length: 17
V gene: TRBV11-1
clone size: few
D gene: TRBD2
CDR3 protein: CASSANGLAGAQETQYF

CDR3 length: 13
V gene: TRBV18
clone size: NA
D gene: NA
CDR3 protein: CASSREQKSPGYF

CDR3 length: 14
V gene: TRBV11-2
clone size: NA
D gene: NA
CDR3 protein: CASSLRTNTDTQYF

CDR3 length: 10
V gene: TRBV6-1
clone size: many
D gene: NA
CDR3 protein: CASTYYGYTF

CDR3 length: 16
V gene: TRBV27
clone size: few
D gene: TRBD2
CDR3 protein: CASSLSTSGFQETQYF

CDR3 length: 15
V gene: TRBV12-3/TRBV12-4
clone size: NA
D gene: NA
CDR3 protein: CASTSGNENTGELFF

CDR3 length: 12
V gene: TRBV6-5
clone size: NA
D gene: TRBD1
CDR3 protein: CATGTGGNTIYF

CDR3 length: 13
V gene: TRBV10-3
clone size: NA
D gene: TRBD2
CDR3 protein: CAIGTSGGPGLDF

CDR3 length: 14
V gene: TRBV28
clone size: many
D gene: NA
CDR3 protein: CASLSGDSGNTIYF

CDR3 length: 16
V gene: TRBV13
clone size: NA
D gene: TRBD2
CDR3 protein: CASSSLTSGGANEQFF

CDR3 length: 14
V gene: TRBV7-2
clone size: many
D gene: NA
CDR3 protein: CASSSPGGREKLFF

CDR3 length: 13
V gene: TRBV2
clone size: few
D gene: TRBD1
CDR3 protein: CASTRTGGGEQYF

CDR3 length: 13
V gene: TRBV13
clone size: few
D gene: NA
CDR3 protein: CARSPGEQETQYF

CDR3 length: 14
V gene: TRBV5-1
clone size: many
D gene: NA
CDR3 protein: CASSFVGRDTEAFF

CDR3 length: 14
V gene: TRBV6-5
clone size: NA
D gene: TRBD1
CDR3 protein: CASSPRDRVIEQYF